The 15 T cell receptor beta chains presented below share a single source sample, sequenced in a study of technical replicates of blood from a handful of donors. This table comes from immunoSEQ multiplex PCR, and its TCRdb copy is limited to in-frame clones, with some not included. This repertoire shows 65,000 to 80,000 clones, 95% to 98% found once; its top ten account for around 0.22%. Sample: T cells isolated from PBMCs. These receptors all come from a human donor in good health.

The chain has TRBV11-3 and TRBJ1-4, with D possibly matching TRBD1 (6 bases). Trimming pared 5 bases from V and 4 bases from J, leaving 11 bases between. Germline V CDR1 and CDR2: SGHNT, YENEEA. The CDR3 contains 14 residues. In DNA, the CDR3 is TGTGCCAGCAGCCTAACAGGGAATAATGAAAAACTGTTTTTT. Residues: CASSLTGNNEKLFF.

This chain connects TRBV10-3 to TRBJ2-1, with TRBD2 identical over 13 bases. CDR1 and CDR2 (germline): ENHRY, SYGVKD. The CDR3 sequence is 18 residues long. J was trimmed by 4 bases and V by 0 bases; bases with no gene match: 6. The DNA for the CDR3 is TGTGCCATCAGTGAGTCGAGGACTAGCGGGAGCGGTTACAATGAGCAGTTCTTC. The encoded protein is CAISESRTSGSGYNEQFF.

V and J are TRBV7-2 and TRBJ2-1; D is unresolved. Germline values: CDR1 SGHTA, CDR2 FQGNSA. The CDR3 consists of 15 residues. Trimming cost V 0 bases and J 5 bases, with 11 bases left between them. The CDR3 nucleotides are TGTGCCAGCAGCTTAGCAGGCCTAGAGAACAATGAGCAGTTCTTC. Encoded protein: CASSLAGLENNEQFF.

This chain links TRBV30 with TRBJ2-3; 8 positions agree with TRBD2. V was pared by 3 bases and J by 1 base, with 3 bases of the junction left unmatched. The CDR3 totals 14 residues. Germline V gives CDR1 GTSNPN, CDR2 SVGIG (reference sequence). CDR3 DNA: TGTGCCTGGAGATTGGGACTAGGCACAGATACGCAGTATTTT. Translating it yields CAWRLGLGTDTQYF. Filled out from reference TRBV30 and TRBJ2-3, the complete variable domain reads SQTIHQWPATLVQPVGSPLSLECTVEGTSNPNLYWYRQAAGRGLQLLFYSVGIGQISSEVPQNLSASRPQDRQFILSSKKLLLSDSGFYLCAWRLGLGTDTQYFGPGTRLTVL.

This chain uses TRBV18 with TRBJ2-2, with 9 bases lining up with TRBD2. The germline CDR1 and CDR2 sequences are KGHSH and LQKENI. The CDR3 extends over 18 amino acids. Losses at the gene ends were 3 bases for V and 9 bases for J; bases not matched to a gene: 17. CDR3 sequence (DNA): TGTGCCAGCTCACCGGACGTAGGTCTAGCGGGGAGTATCCGGGAGCTGTTTTTT. It encodes CASSPDVGLAGSIRELFF.

The V gene is TRBV6-5, the J gene TRBJ2-6; 7 bases agree with TRBD2. Germline CDR1 reads MNHEY; CDR2 reads SVGAGI. The V gene end was trimmed by 6 bases and the J gene end by 2 bases; junction bases not matched to a gene: 1. This CDR3 has 14 residues. CDR3 loop: CASRGGTGANVLTF. Here the CDR3 DNA reads TGTGCCAGCAGGGGAGGGACTGGGGCCAACGTCCTGACTTTC.

This clone was observed once. The chain couples TRBV29-1 to TRBJ1-5; TRBD1 is a possible D gene (5 bases). This CDR3 contains 13 residues. The V and J ends lost 6 bases and 4 bases respectively, with 13 bases between them. CDR1 is SQVTM, CDR2 ANQGSEA, per germline. The CDR3 nucleotides are TGCAGCGTCGAGACAGAAGCTAATCAGCCCCAGCATTTT. It specifies CSVETEANQPQHF.

The genes are TRBV29-1 and TRBJ1-2, with unresolved D. V lost 2 bases and J lost 5, with 18 bases in between. The germline CDR1 and CDR2 sequences are SQVTM and ANQGSEA. The CDR3 sequence is 15 residues long. The CDR3 protein is CSVETRDALLYGYTF. Written as DNA, the CDR3 is TGCAGCGTTGAAACGAGAGATGCACTTCTATATGGCTACACCTTC.

This clone has more than one count but fewer than ten. The V call is TRBV29-1, the J call TRBJ1-2, with 7 bases fitting TRBD1. The V segment lost 7 bases and the J segment 1 base; nucleotides outside the gene matches: 9. The CDR3 covers 14 residues. Germline V CDR1 and CDR2: SQVTM, ANQGSEA. CDR3 residues: CSAAGTAINYGYTF. CDR3 in DNA: TGCAGCGCTGCCGGGACAGCGATTAACTATGGCTACACCTTC.

The chain joins TRBV6-1 to TRBJ2-1; unclear D gene. The CDR3 extends over 13 amino acids. CDR1 and CDR2 from the germline V gene are MNHNS and SASEGT. V gave up 1 base and J gave up 6 bases, with 7 bases separating them. In nucleotides, the CDR3 is TGTGCCAGCAGTGAAGGCCAACTCAATGAGCAGTTCTTC. Its translation is CASSEGQLNEQFF.

The chain carries TRBV28 and TRBJ1-1; D remains ambiguous. Trimming shortened V by 9 bases and J by 2 bases, and 13 bases separated the two germline ends. The CDR3 totals 13 residues. Per germline, CDR1 MDHEN and CDR2 SYDVKM. Written as DNA, the CDR3 is TGTGCCAGTCTGAGTAATGGTAACACTGAAGCTTTCTTT. This encodes CASLSNGNTEAFF.

This chain uses TRBV6-1 with TRBJ1-2; 9 nucleotides agree with TRBD1. CDR1 MNHNS and CDR2 SASEGT come from the germline V gene. The CDR3 loop spans 15 amino acids. With V trimmed by 6 bases and J by 5 bases, 10 bases remained unmatched. The CDR3 DNA follows: TGTGCCAGCAGACTCTCTGGACAGGGGAAATATGGCTACACCTTC. This encodes CASRLSGQGKYGYTF.

V usage is TRBV2 and J usage is TRBJ1-3; the D gene is possibly TRBD1 (5 bases). V was cut by 2 bases and J by 0 bases, with 8 bases left in between. The CDR3 extends over 15 amino acids. Per germline, CDR1 SNHLY and CDR2 FYNNEI. The CDR3 spells CASSELRGSGNTIYF. CDR3 sequence (DNA): TGTGCCAGCAGTGAATTAAGGGGCTCTGGAAACACCATATATTTT.

The CDR3 bases are TGTGCCAGCAGTTTGAACAGGTACGAGCAGTACTTC. It specifies CASSLNRYEQYF. The rearrangement links TRBV28 to TRBJ2-7; tentative D call: TRBD1 (5 bases). Germline CDR1 MDHEN, CDR2 SYDVKM. The V end lost 3 bases, the J end lost 4 bases, and 7 bases lay between the germline ends. The length of the CDR3 is 12 residues.

J is TRBJ2-7 and V is TRBV7-8; a possible D gene is TRBD2 (6 bases). Germline V gene sequence: CDR1 SGHVS, CDR2 FQNEAQ. Trimming pared 10 bases from V and 5 bases from J, leaving 18 bases between. CDR3 length: 13 residues. CDR3 in DNA: TGTGCCACCATGGAGGGCCGAAGGGACGAGCAGTACTTC. This encodes CATMEGRRDEQYF. The variable domain in full, completed from reference TRBV7-8 and TRBJ2-7, reads GAGVSQSPRYKVAKRGQDVALRCDPISGHVSLFWYQQALGQGPEFLTYFQNEAQLDKSGLPSDRFFAERPEGSVSTLKIQRTQQEDSAVYLCATMEGRRDEQYFGPGTRLTVT.